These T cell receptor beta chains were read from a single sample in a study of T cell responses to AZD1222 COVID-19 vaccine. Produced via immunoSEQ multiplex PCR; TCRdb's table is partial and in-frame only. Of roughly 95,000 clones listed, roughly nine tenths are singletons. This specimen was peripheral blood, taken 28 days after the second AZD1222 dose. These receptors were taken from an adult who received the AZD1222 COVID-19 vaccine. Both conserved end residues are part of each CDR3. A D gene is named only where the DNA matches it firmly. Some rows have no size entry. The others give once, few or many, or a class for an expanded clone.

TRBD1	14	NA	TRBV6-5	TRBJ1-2	CASRQTGTDYGYTF	TGTGCCAGCCGACAAACCGGGACAGACTATGGCTACACCTTC
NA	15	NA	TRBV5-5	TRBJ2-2	CASSLTVQNTGELFF	TGTGCCAGCAGCCTTACAGTACAGAACACCGGGGAGCTGTTTTTT
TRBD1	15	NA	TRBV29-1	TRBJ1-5	CSVGEGQGLNQPQHF	TGCAGCGTTGGAGAGGGACAGGGGCTCAATCAGCCCCAGCATTTT
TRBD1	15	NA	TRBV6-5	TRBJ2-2	CASSTDRVGTGELFF	TGTGCCAGCAGCACCGACAGGGTTGGCACCGGGGAGCTGTTTTTT
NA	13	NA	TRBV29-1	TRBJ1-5	CSVLEGNNQPQHF	TGCAGCGTTCTGGAGGGAAACAATCAGCCCCAGCATTTT
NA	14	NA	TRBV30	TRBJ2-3	CAWSVLRSTDTQYF	TGTGCCTGGAGTGTACTAAGAAGCACAGATACGCAGTATTTT
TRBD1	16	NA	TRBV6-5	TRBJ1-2	CASSYDGTGGDYGYTF	TGTGCCAGCAGTTACGACGGGACAGGGGGCGACTATGGCTACACCTTC
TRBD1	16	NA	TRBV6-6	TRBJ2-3	CASNPGQGLIRDTQYF	TGTGCCAGCAACCCGGGACAGGGCCTCATAAGGGATACGCAGTATTTT
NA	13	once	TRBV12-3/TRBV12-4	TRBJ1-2	CATSRGTNYGYTF	TGTGCCACCTCCCGGGGGACCAACTATGGCTACACCTTC
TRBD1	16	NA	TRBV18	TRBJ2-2	CASSQQGAPNTGELFF	TGTGCCAGCTCACAACAGGGGGCGCCGAACACCGGGGAGCTGTTTTTT
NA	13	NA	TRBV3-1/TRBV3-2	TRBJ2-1	CASSQDSVARQFF	TGTGCCAGCAGCCAAGATAGCGTGGCTAGGCAGTTCTTC
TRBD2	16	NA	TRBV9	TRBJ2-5	CASSVGQRGSQETQYF	TGTGCCAGCAGCGTAGGTCAGCGGGGGTCCCAAGAGACCCAGTACTTC
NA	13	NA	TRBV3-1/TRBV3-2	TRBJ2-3	CASSPGPSGTQYF	TGTGCCAGCAGCCCCGGGCCGTCGGGTACGCAGTATTTT
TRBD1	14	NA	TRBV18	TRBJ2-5	CASSPGTGWQTQYF	TGTGCCAGCTCACCTGGGACAGGGTGGCAGACCCAGTACTTC
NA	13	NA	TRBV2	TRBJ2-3	CASSDLGADTQYF	TGTGCCAGCAGTGACTTAGGCGCAGATACGCAGTATTTT
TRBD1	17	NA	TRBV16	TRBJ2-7	CASSHTRTGNTNYEQYF	TGTGCCAGCAGCCACACCCGGACAGGGAACACAAATTACGAGCAGTACTTC
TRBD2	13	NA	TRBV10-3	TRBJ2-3	CAITGTSSDTQYF	TGTGCCATCACGGGGACTAGCTCCGATACGCAGTATTTT
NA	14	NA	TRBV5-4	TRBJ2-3	CASSPGQGADTQYF	TGTGCCAGCAGCCCCGGGCAGGGAGCAGATACGCAGTATTTT
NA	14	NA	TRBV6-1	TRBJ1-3	CASSENGPGNTIYF	TGTGCCAGCAGTGAAAATGGTCCTGGAAACACCATATATTTT
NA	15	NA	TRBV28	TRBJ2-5	CASTPPGGAEETQYF	TGTGCCAGCACTCCCCCAGGGGGGGCCGAGGAGACCCAGTACTTC
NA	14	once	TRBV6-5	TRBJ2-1	CASSRGWSYNEQFF	TGTGCCAGCAGCCGGGGGTGGTCCTACAATGAGCAGTTCTTC
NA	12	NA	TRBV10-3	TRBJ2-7	CATHGTSYEQYF	TGTGCCACCCACGGGACCTCCTACGAGCAGTACTTC
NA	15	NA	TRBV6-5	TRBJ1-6	CASSYNEAWNSPLHF	TGTGCCAGCAGTTACAATGAGGCGTGGAATTCACCCCTCCACTTT
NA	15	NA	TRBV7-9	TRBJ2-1	CASSLALYRHNEQFF	TGTGCCAGCAGCTTAGCGCTGTACAGACACAATGAGCAGTTCTTC
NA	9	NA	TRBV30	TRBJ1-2	CAWSAQGPF	TGTGCCTGGAGCGCCCAGGGACCCTTC
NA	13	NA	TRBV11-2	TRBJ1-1	CASSSVWGTEAFF	TGTGCCAGCAGCTCGGTTTGGGGCACTGAAGCTTTCTTT